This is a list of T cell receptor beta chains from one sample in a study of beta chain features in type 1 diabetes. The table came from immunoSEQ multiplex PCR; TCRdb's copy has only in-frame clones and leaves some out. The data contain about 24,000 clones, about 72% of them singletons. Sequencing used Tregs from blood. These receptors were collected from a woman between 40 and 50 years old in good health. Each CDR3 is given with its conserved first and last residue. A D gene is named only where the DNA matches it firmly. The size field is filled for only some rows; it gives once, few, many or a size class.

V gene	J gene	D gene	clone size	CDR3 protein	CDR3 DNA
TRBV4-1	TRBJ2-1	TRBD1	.	CASSQTNRGNEQFF	TGCGCCAGCAGCCAAACGAACAGGGGAAATGAGCAGTTCTTC
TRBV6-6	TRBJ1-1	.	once	CASTPGGTEAFF	TGTGCCAGCACCCCCGGGGGGACTGAAGCTTTCTTT
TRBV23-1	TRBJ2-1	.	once	CASSRRGLYNEQFF	TGCGCCAGCAGTCGCAGGGGACTATACAATGAGCAGTTCTTC
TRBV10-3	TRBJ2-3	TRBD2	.	CAIGRQAGGKSQYF	TGTGCCATCGGGCGTCAAGCGGGGGGAAAATCGCAGTATTTT
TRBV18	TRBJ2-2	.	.	CASSPQLAGELFF	TGTGCCAGCTCACCCCAGCTAGCCGGGGAGCTGTTTTTT
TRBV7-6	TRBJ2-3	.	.	CASSSQTDTQYF	TGTGCCAGCAGCTCACAGACAGATACGCAGTATTTT
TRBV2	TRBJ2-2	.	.	CASRGQNTGELFF	TGTGCCAGCAGGGGACAGAACACCGGGGAGCTGTTTTTT
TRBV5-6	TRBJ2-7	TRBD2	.	CASSLLAVYEQYF	TGTGCCAGCAGCTTGCTAGCGGTTTACGAGCAGTACTTC
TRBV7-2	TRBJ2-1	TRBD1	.	CASSSGTGGYNEQFF	TGTGCCAGCAGCTCGGGGACAGGGGGCTACAATGAGCAGTTCTTC
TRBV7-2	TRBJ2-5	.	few	CASSLDGPQETQYF	TGTGCCAGCAGCTTAGACGGTCCCCAAGAGACCCAGTACTTC
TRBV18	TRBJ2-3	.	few	CASSPLGGASTDTQYF	TGTGCCAGCTCACCCTTGGGGGGGGCCAGCACAGATACGCAGTATTTT
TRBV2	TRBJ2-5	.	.	CASSDPLRRDPETQYF	TGTGCCAGCAGTGACCCTCTCCGGAGAGATCCGGAGACCCAGTACTTC
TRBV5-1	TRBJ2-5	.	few	CASSLGGHGQETQYF	TGCGCCAGCAGCTTGGGTGGGCACGGTCAAGAGACCCAGTACTTC
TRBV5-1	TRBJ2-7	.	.	CASSLEGRVSNEQYF	TGCGCCAGCAGCTTGGAGGGCAGGGTATCCAACGAGCAGTACTTC
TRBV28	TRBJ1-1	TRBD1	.	CASSLAVPGQGVNTEAFF	TGTGCCAGCAGTTTAGCCGTCCCGGGACAGGGAGTGAACACTGAAGCTTTCTTT
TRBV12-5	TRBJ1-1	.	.	CASGPLKGGRTEAFF	TGTGCTAGTGGTCCCCTTAAAGGGGGACGAACTGAAGCTTTCTTT
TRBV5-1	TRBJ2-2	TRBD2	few	CASSSGTSITGELFF	TGCGCCAGCAGCTCCGGGACTAGCATCACCGGGGAGCTGTTTTTT
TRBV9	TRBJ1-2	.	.	CASSVDRFRSYTF	TGTGCCAGCAGCGTAGACAGGTTTAGGAGCTACACCTTC
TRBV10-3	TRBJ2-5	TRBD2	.	CAIRGLAGDQETQYF	TGTGCCATCAGGGGACTAGCGGGGGACCAAGAGACCCAGTACTTC
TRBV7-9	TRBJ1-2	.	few	CASSPSGGDYGYTF	TGTGCCAGCAGCCCCTCGGGGGGCGACTATGGCTACACCTTC
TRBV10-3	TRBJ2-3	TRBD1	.	CAISEGQGTDTQYF	TGTGCCATCAGTGAGGGACAGGGCACAGATACGCAGTATTTT
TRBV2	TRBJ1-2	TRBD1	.	CASGRTGGDGYTF	TGTGCCAGCGGACGGACAGGGGGGGATGGCTACACCTTC
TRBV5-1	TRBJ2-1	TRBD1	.	CASSRPGTGGYNEQFF	TGCGCCAGCAGCCGACCAGGGACAGGGGGATACAATGAGCAGTTCTTC
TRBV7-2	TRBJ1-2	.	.	CASSLGSRGLFTTF	TGTGCCAGCAGCTTAGGGTCAAGGGGTCTATTTACAACCTTC
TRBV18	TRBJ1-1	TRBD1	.	CASSPRQGAGNTEAFF	TGTGCCAGCTCACCACGGCAGGGGGCGGGGAACACTGAAGCTTTCTTT
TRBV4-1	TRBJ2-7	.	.	CASSHPILGLSTYEQYF	TGCGCCAGCAGCCATCCGATTTTGGGGCTTTCTACCTACGAGCAGTACTTC
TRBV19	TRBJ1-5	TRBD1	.	CASSIRTGGTPQPQHF	TGTGCCAGTAGTATTCGGACAGGGGGAACCCCTCAGCCCCAGCATTTT